This TCR beta chain was recorded in a study of HIV-infected patients and healthy controls. In germline, CDR1 is MNHNY, CDR2 SVGAGI (reference sequence). V was pared by 5 bases and J by 7 bases, with 20 bases between. The CDR3 consists of 15 residues. TCRdb redid the calling of the 5' RACE reads with MiXCR, one entry per CDR3 protein. The data show tens of thousands of distinct CDR3 sequences, about 16% seen once. This clonotype appeared a few times. The rearrangement links TRBV6-6 to TRBJ1-1; TRBD1 is a possible D gene (6 bases). Material: CD4+ T cells from blood. This clonotype originated in a human donor in good health. In DNA, the CDR3 is TGTGCCAGCAGTAACAAGGACAGAGGGAGATTTGAAGCTTTCTTT. As protein: CASSNKDRGRFEAFF.